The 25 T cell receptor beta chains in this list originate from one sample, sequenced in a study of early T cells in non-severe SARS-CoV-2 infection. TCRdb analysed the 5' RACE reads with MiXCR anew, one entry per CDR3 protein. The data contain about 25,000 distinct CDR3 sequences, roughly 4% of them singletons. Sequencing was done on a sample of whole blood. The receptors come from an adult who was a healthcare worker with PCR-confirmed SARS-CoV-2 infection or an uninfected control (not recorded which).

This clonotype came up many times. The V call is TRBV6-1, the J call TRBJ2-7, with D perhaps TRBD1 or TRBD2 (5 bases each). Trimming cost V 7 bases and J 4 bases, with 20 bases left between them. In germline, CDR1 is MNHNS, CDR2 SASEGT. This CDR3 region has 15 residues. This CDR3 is CASKSRDGIHYEQYF. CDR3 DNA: TGTGCCAGCAAGTCCCGGGACGGCATACATTACGAGCAGTACTTC.

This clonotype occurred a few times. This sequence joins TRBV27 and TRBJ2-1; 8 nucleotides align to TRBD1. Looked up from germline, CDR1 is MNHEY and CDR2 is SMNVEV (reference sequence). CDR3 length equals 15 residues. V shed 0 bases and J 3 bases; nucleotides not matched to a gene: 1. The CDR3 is CASSLSTGGYNEQFF. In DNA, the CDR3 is TGTGCCAGCAGTTTATCTACAGGGGGCTACAATGAGCAGTTCTTC.

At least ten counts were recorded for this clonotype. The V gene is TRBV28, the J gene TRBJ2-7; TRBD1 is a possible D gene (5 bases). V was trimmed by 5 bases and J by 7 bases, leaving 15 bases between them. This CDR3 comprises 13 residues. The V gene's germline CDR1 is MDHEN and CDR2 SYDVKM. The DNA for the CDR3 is TGTGCCAGCAGTCAATCCGCGTACAGGGAGCAGTACTTC. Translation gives CASSQSAYREQYF. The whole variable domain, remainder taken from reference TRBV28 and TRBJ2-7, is DVKVTQSSRYLVKRTGEKVFLECVQDMDHENMFWYRQDPGLGLRLIYFSYDVKMKEKGDIPEGYSVSREKKERFSLILESASTNQTSMYLCASSQSAYREQYFGPGTRLTVT.

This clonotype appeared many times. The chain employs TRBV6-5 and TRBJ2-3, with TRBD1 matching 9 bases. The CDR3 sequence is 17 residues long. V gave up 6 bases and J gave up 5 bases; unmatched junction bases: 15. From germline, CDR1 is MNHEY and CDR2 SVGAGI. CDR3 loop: CASRGQGAVRGRDTQYF. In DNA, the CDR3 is TGTGCCAGCAGGGGACAGGGCGCGGTGAGGGGGCGAGATACGCAGTATTTT.

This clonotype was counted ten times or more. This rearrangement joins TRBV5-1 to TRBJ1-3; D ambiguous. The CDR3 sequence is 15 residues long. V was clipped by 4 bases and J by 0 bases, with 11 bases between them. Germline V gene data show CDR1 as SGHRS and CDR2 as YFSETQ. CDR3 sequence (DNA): TGCGCCAGCAGCGTAGCTTCTAGCTCTGGAAACACCATATATTTT. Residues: CASSVASSSGNTIYF. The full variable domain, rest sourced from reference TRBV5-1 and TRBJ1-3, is KAGVTQTPRYLIKTRGQQVTLSCSPISGHRSVSWYQQTPGQGLQFLFEYFSETQRNKGNFPGRFSGRQFSNSRSEMNVSTLELGDSALYLCASSVASSSGNTIYFGEGSWLTVV.

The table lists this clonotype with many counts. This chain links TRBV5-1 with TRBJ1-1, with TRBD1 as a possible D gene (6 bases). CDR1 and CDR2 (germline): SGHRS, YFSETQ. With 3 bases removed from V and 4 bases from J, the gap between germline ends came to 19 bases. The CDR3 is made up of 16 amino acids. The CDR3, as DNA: TGCGCCAGCAGCTCCACAGTGGGGGGCCGGGGCACTGAAGCTTTCTTT. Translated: CASSSTVGGRGTEAFF.

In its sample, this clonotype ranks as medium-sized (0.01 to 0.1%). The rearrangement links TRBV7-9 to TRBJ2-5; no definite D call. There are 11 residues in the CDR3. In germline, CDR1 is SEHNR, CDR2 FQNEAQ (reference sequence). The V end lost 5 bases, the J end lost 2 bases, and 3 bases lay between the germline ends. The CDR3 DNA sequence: TGTGCCAGCAGCATACAAGAGACCCAGTACTTC. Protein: CASSIQETQYF.

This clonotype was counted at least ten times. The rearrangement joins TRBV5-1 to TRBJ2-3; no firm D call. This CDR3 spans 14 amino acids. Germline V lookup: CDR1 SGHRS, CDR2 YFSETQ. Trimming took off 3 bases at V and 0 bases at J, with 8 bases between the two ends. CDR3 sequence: CASSSEPSTDTQYF. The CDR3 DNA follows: TGCGCCAGCAGCTCCGAGCCCAGCACAGATACGCAGTATTTT. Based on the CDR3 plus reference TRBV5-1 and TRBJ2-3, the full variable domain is KAGVTQTPRYLIKTRGQQVTLSCSPISGHRSVSWYQQTPGQGLQFLFEYFSETQRNKGNFPGRFSGRQFSNSRSEMNVSTLELGDSALYLCASSSEPSTDTQYFGPGTRLTVL.

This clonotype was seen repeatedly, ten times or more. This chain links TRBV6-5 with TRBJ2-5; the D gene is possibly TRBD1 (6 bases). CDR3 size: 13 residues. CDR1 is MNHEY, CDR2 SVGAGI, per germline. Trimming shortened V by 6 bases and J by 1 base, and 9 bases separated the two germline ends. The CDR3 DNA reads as TGTGCCAGCAGCAGGACAGTCCAAGAGACCCAGTACTTC. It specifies CASSRTVQETQYF.

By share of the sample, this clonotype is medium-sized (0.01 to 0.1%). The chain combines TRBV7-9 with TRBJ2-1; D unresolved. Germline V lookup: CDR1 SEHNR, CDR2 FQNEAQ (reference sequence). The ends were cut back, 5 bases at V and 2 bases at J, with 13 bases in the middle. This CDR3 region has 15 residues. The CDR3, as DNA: TGTGCCAGCAGCCCTACCGACGCCGCCTACAATGAGCAGTTCTTC. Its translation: CASSPTDAAYNEQFF.

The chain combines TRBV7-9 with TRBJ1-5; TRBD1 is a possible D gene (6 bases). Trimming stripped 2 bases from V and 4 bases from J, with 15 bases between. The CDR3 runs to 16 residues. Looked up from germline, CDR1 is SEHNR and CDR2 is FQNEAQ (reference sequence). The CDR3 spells CASSLMGQGWNQPQHF. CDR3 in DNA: TGTGCCAGCAGCTTAATGGGGCAGGGGTGGAATCAGCCCCAGCATTTT.

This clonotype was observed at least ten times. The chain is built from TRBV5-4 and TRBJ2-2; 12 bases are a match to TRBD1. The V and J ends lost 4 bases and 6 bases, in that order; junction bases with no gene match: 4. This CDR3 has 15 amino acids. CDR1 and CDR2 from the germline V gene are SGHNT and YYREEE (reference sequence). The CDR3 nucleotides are TGTGCCAGCAGCCCGGGGACAGGGGGCTCCGGGGAGCTGTTTTTT. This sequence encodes CASSPGTGGSGELFF.

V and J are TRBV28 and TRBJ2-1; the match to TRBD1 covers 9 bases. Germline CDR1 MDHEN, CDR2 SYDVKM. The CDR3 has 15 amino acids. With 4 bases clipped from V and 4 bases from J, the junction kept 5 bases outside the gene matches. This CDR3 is CASSSTGGWYNEQFF. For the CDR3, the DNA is TGTGCCAGCAGTTCCACAGGGGGCTGGTACAATGAGCAGTTCTTC.

CDR3 in DNA: TGTGCCAGCAGCCCCTTTGGGGGCCGAGAGACCCAGTACTTC. It is translated as CASSPFGGRETQYF. The V and J genes are TRBV7-9 and TRBJ2-5; TRBD1 is a possible D gene (6 bases). V lost 5 bases, J lost 4 bases, and 14 bases lay in between. Germline CDR1 is SEHNR and CDR2 is FQNEAQ (reference sequence). The CDR3 contains 14 residues.

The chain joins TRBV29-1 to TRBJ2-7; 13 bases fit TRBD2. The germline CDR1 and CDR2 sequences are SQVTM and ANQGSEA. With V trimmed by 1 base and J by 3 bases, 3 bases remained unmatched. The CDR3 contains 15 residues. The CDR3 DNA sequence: TGCAGCGTTGAAGGACTAGCGGGAGGTGACTACGAGCAGTACTTC. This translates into CSVEGLAGGDYEQYF.

The CDR3 nucleotides read TGTGCCAGCAGCGATGGGACTTTCACTTCCTACGAGCAGTACTTC. Protein product: CASSDGTFTSYEQYF. V gene TRBV5-4 combines with J gene TRBJ2-7, with D maybe TRBD2 (6 bases). Trimming took 4 bases from V and 1 from J, leaving 15 bases between them. The CDR3 runs 15 residues. From germline, CDR1 is SGHNT and CDR2 YYREEE (reference sequence).

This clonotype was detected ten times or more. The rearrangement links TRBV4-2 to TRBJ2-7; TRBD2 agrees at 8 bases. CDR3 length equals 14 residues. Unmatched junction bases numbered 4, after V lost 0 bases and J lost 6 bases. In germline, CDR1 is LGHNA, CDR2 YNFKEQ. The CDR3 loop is CASSQDALAGEQYF. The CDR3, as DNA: TGTGCCAGCAGCCAAGATGCGCTAGCGGGCGAGCAGTACTTC.

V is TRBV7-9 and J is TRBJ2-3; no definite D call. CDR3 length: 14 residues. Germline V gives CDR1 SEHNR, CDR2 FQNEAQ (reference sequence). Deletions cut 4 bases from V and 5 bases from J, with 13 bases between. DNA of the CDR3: TGTGCCAGCAGCTCCTCCTGGGTTGGAGATACGCAGTATTTT. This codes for CASSSSWVGDTQYF.

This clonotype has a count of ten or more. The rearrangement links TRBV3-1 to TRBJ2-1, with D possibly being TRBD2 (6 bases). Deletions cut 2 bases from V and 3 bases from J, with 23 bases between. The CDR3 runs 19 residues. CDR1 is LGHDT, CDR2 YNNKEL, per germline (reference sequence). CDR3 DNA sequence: TGTGCCAGCAGCCAATTACAACTAGCTCCCAAGTACGGCTACAATGAGCAGTTCTTC. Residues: CASSQLQLAPKYGYNEQFF.

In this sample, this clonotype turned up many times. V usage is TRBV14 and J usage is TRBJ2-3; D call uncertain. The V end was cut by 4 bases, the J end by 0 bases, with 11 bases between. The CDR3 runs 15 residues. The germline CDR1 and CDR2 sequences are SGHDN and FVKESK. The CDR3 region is CASSRRSVSTDTQYF. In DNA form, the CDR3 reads TGTGCCAGCAGCCGCCGGAGCGTAAGCACAGATACGCAGTATTTT.

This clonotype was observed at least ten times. The CDR3 DNA sequence: TGTGCCAGTAACAGGGGCTGGGAGGAGACCCAGTACTTC. Its translation is CASNRGWEETQYF. The rearrangement links TRBV19 to TRBJ2-5, with 7 bases lining up with TRBD1. With V trimmed by 7 bases and J by 5 bases, 7 bases remained unmatched. The CDR3 loop spans 13 amino acids. The V gene's germline CDR1 is LNHDA and CDR2 SQIVND (reference sequence).

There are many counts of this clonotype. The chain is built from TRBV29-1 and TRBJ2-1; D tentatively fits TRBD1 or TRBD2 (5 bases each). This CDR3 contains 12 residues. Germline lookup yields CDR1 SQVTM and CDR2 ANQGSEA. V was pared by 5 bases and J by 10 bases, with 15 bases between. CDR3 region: CSVPDPGQEQFF. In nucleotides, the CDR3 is TGCAGCGTTCCCGATCCGGGGCAAGAGCAGTTCTTC.

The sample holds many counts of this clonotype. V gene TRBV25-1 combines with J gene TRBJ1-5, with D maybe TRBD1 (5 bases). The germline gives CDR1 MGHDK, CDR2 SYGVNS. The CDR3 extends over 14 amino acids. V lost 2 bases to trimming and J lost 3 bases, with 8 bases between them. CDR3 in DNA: TGTGCCAGCAGTGAAGAGACAGACAATCAGCCCCAGCATTTT. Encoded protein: CASSEETDNQPQHF.

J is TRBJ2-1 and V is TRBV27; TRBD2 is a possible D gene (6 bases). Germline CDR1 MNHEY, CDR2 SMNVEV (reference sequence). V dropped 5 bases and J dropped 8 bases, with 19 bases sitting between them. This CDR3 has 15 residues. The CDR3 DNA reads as TGTGCCAGCAGTGCCTTTGGGCTAGCGTCTTATGAGCAGTTCTTC. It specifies CASSAFGLASYEQFF.

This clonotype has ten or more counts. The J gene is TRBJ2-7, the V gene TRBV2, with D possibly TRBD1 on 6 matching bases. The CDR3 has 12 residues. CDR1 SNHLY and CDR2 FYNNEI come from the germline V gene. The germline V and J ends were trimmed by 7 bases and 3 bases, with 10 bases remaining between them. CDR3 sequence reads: CASTTGNYEQYF. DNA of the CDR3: TGTGCCAGCACTACAGGGAACTACGAGCAGTACTTC.